Sequencing of this T cell receptor (beta chain) was carried out in a study of blood T cell repertoires in COVID-19 (dated by TCRdb to 2020 to 2022). For the study in its entirety: The collaborator samples originated in the United States, Italy and Spain and spanned the acute and convalescent phases of COVID-19. The material from the prospective study consisted of cDNA or gDNA derived from T cells, B-cell-depleted T cells, or PBMCs. Deeply sampled blood TCRbeta repertoires from subjects exposed to, actively infected with, or recovered from COVID-19 were included in the dataset. A freely available public database, intended as a resource for researchers studying the immune response to SARS-CoV-2, is where the repertoires were released. Samples were obtained from the ongoing ImmuneRACE study (first 160 participants) and from 1,254 subjects provided by 6 global collaborators. A de-identified subject ID, COVID-19 status, age in years and sex were almost always included in the sample metadata. Where available, HLA class I and class II types were obtained from metadata supplied by the sample provider rather than from assay-based typing.

TCRbeta CDR3 regions were amplified from genomic DNA by means of the immunoSEQ Assay, a bias-controlled multiplex PCR. In the paper's pipeline: Within the assay, amplification of reference gene primers was used to estimate how many nucleated cells each sample contained. Sequence reads were collapsed and filtered to measure the absolute abundance of every unique TCRbeta CDR3 rearrangement. For each sample, productive Simpson clonality was calculated as the square root of Simpson's diversity index across productive rearrangements. Drawn from immuneACCESS, this table holds only the in-frame rearrangements with V and J called that TCRdb kept. Clones are partly lost; checked studies trace under half to an unresolved V gene and leave the rest unexplained. V, J and clone size derive from that table, while D and trimming were established from the DNA sequence. The sample records 60,000 or so clones, more than 70% of which are singletons. 6.9% of the sample is held by the ten biggest clonotypes.

About this clone itself: Its antigen target is currently unknown. Per-base quality was not reported, and no clone a single base away is much larger than it.

Collaborating institutions collected whole blood in K2EDTA tubes following their own protocols. For TCRbeta analysis, collaborators shipped samples as frozen whole blood, isolated PBMCs, or DNA extracted from either of those sample types. General findings and caveats noted by the study authors: The quantity of clinical and demographic metadata differed by source and by participant and was supplied without curation.

What was sequenced was peripheral blood. This TCR derives from a man between 60 and 75 years old with active or convalescent COVID-19.

CDR3 region: CASSLVAGSSGNTIYF. The sequenced DNA: TGTGCCAGCAGCTTGGTGGCGGGGAGCTCTGGAAACACCATATATTTT. The sequence is built from TRBV5-8 and TRBJ1-3; the D gene remains uncertain. The germline V gene encodes CDR1 SGHTS and CDR2 YDEGEE. The CDR3 contains 16 residues, cysteine and phenylalanine counted. Just CDR3 DNA is preserved here, 48 bases in frame from base 1. V lost 0 bases and J lost 0 bases; the stretch between them is 10 bases long.